Listed here are 32 T cell receptor beta chains from one sample, sequenced in a study of shared clonotypes between healthy human individuals. The protocol was immunoSEQ multiplex PCR, while the TCRdb copy is restricted to in-frame clones and leaves out a portion. The sample includes 1.5 million to 2.5 million clones, about 95% of them seen just once. Naive CD8 populations comprised CD45RO-negative cells positively selected for CCR7, excluding terminally differentiated effector memory CD45RA+ cells. Sequenced: naive CD8+ T cells sorted from blood. Receptors originate from a man between 18 and 35 years old in good health.

This sequence joins TRBV10-1 and TRBJ2-7, with D tentatively TRBD2 (6 bases). V lost 6 bases and J 6 bases, leaving 18 bases between the germline ends. The CDR3 extends over 14 amino acids. Germline CDR1 WNHNN, CDR2 SYGVQD (reference sequence). CDR3 in amino acids: CASSETGLGGEQYF. CDR3 DNA sequence: TGCGCCAGCAGCGAAACGGGCCTCGGGGGCGAGCAGTACTTC.

The genes are TRBV5-8 and TRBJ1-5; D is uncertain. This CDR3 contains 16 residues. Germline CDR1 SGHTS, CDR2 YDEGEE. V was pared by 0 bases and J by 1 base, with 11 bases between. CDR3 protein: CASSLGDLFSNQPQHF. CDR3 bases: TGTGCCAGCAGCTTGGGAGACCTCTTCAGCAATCAGCCCCAGCATTTT.

This clone was seen once. The genes are TRBV19 and TRBJ1-1; D not resolved. The germline V and J ends were trimmed by 7 bases and 1 base, with 4 bases remaining between them. Germline V gene lookup returns CDR1 LNHDA and CDR2 SQIVND (reference sequence). The CDR3 length is 11 residues. The CDR3 loop is CASTRNTEAFF. The CDR3 DNA is TGTGCCAGTACCCGGAACACTGAAGCTTTCTTT.

The V and J genes are TRBV15 and TRBJ2-3; 7 bases agree with TRBD1. Germline-derived CDR1 and CDR2 are LNHNV and YYDKDF (reference sequence). The CDR3 covers 17 residues. Trimming removed 1 base from V and 2 bases from J; junction bases left unmatched: 9. The CDR3: CATSRGLGTANTDTQYF. The DNA for the CDR3 is TGTGCCACCAGCAGAGGTCTTGGGACAGCAAACACAGATACGCAGTATTTT.

The chain carries TRBV9 and TRBJ2-7; 8 bases fit TRBD2. The V gene's germline CDR1 is SGDLS and CDR2 YYNGEE. Trimming cost V 4 bases and J 0 bases; bases outside gene matches: 6. The CDR3 extends over 15 amino acids. The CDR3 is CASSTGLGSSYEQYF. CDR3 DNA sequence: TGTGCCAGCAGCACGGGACTAGGGTCCTCCTACGAGCAGTACTTC.

V and J are TRBV19 and TRBJ2-3, with TRBD1 as a possible D gene (6 bases). Germline CDR1 and CDR2: LNHDA and SQIVND (reference sequence). CDR3 length: 12 amino acids. Trimming stripped 10 bases from V and 5 bases from J, with 13 bases between. CDR3 residues: CATTGLGDTQYF. Here the CDR3 DNA reads TGTGCCACCACAGGGCTGGGAGATACGCAGTATTTT.

The chain couples TRBV4-1 to TRBJ1-3, with D possibly being TRBD1 (5 bases). Germline V gene data show CDR1 as MGHRA and CDR2 as YSYEKL. V lost 1 base, J lost 0 bases, and 10 bases lay in between. The CDR3 totals 16 residues. Here the CDR3 DNA reads TGCGCCAGCAGCCAAGCCAGGGCCTACTCTGGAAACACCATATATTTT. Amino acid sequence: CASSQARAYSGNTIYF.

This clone was recorded once. CDR3 bases: TGTGCCAGCAGTGAATCGCCAGATACGCAGTATTTT. Translated: CASSESPDTQYF. The chain links TRBV25-1 to TRBJ2-3; D unclear. The V gene's germline CDR1 is MGHDK and CDR2 SYGVNS. The V end lost 1 base, the J end lost 4 bases, and 3 bases lay between the germline ends. The CDR3 is made up of 12 amino acids.

Remarks on this clone: Other DNA sequences of this sample code for an identical CDR3. This chain uses TRBV27 with TRBJ1-5, with unresolved D. This CDR3 is built from 13 residues. V dropped 1 base and J dropped 2 bases, with 3 bases sitting between them. Germline-derived CDR1 and CDR2 are MNHEY and SMNVEV (reference sequence). CDR3 sequence reads: CASSLLGNQPQHF. CDR3 sequence (DNA): TGTGCCAGCAGTTTATTGGGCAATCAGCCCCAGCATTTT.

The V gene is TRBV29-1, the J gene TRBJ2-2; D perhaps matches TRBD1 (6 bases). CDR3 size: 16 residues. The germline V gene encodes CDR1 SQVTM and CDR2 ANQGSEA. Trimming cost V 2 bases and J 6 bases, with 19 bases left between them. The CDR3 nucleotides read TGCAGCGTTGAAAGGCCCAACAGGGTTGGCCCCGGGGAGCTGTTTTTT. Translation: CSVERPNRVGPGELFF.

The chain recombines TRBV6-5 with TRBJ2-2; no firm D call. CDR1 and CDR2 (germline): MNHEY, SVGAGI. The ends were cut back, 6 bases at V and 7 bases at J, with 3 bases in the middle. The CDR3 runs to 10 residues. CDR3 DNA sequence: TGTGCCAGCAGAATCGGGGAGCTGTTTTTT. This gives the protein CASRIGELFF.

The gene calls are TRBV6-5 and TRBJ2-5, with 9 bases identical to TRBD2. After removal of 0 bases from V and 5 bases from J, the junction contained 7 bases not matched to a gene. Germline CDR1 reads MNHEY; CDR2 reads SVGAGI. This CDR3 region has 16 residues. The CDR3 DNA sequence: TGTGCCAGCAGTTACTCTGCTAGCGGGGAGGGGGAGACCCAGTACTTC. Its protein is CASSYSASGEGETQYF.

This sequence joins TRBV14 and TRBJ2-2, with D possibly TRBD1 on 6 matching bases. This CDR3 is 19 amino acids long. Trimming pared 0 bases from V and 0 bases from J, leaving 17 bases between. The germline V gene encodes CDR1 SGHDN and CDR2 FVKESK. The CDR3 loop reads CASSQDDRQGWPNTGELFF. The CDR3 DNA reads as TGTGCCAGCAGCCAAGATGACCGGCAGGGGTGGCCGAACACCGGGGAGCTGTTTTTT.

The V and J genes are TRBV5-1 and TRBJ2-7, with a weak D call TRBD2 (6 bases). The germline V and J ends were trimmed by 0 bases and 2 bases, with 9 bases remaining between them. There are 14 residues in the CDR3. Germline V CDR1 and CDR2: SGHRS, YFSETQ. CDR3 loop: CASSLDWGAYEQYF. For the CDR3, the DNA is TGCGCCAGCAGCTTGGACTGGGGGGCCTACGAGCAGTACTTC. The whole variable domain, remainder taken from reference TRBV5-1 and TRBJ2-7, is KAGVTQTPRYLIKTRGQQVTLSCSPISGHRSVSWYQQTPGQGLQFLFEYFSETQRNKGNFPGRFSGRQFSNSRSEMNVSTLELGDSALYLCASSLDWGAYEQYFGPGTRLTVT.

The sample holds a few counts of this clone. The chain has TRBV4-1 and TRBJ2-7; D might be TRBD2 (5 bases). Germline assignment: CDR1 MGHRA and CDR2 YSYEKL. The germline V and J ends were trimmed by 1 base and 7 bases, with 14 bases remaining between them. This CDR3 is 14 amino acids long. The CDR3: CASSQVLPGDEQYF. In DNA form, the CDR3 reads TGCGCCAGCAGCCAAGTACTCCCCGGGGATGAGCAGTACTTC.

The gene calls are TRBV7-9 and TRBJ2-7; 9 nucleotides align to TRBD2. V lost 5 bases, J lost 3 bases, and 8 bases stayed unmatched. This CDR3 is built from 15 residues. Germline CDR1 SEHNR, CDR2 FQNEAQ (reference sequence). CDR3 bases: TGTGCCAGCAGCGTAGGAAGCGGGAGGAACTACGAGCAGTACTTC. Amino acids: CASSVGSGRNYEQYF.

This clone was picked up one time. Other DNA sequences in the same sample also yield this CDR3. The rearrangement uses TRBV4-3 and TRBJ2-1, with 12 bases lining up with TRBD2. Germline V gene lookup returns CDR1 LGHNA and CDR2 YSLEER. The CDR3 sequence is 18 residues long. The ends lost 0 bases at V and 1 base at J; junction bases unmatched: 4. CDR3 in amino acids: CASSQDGTSGSSYNEQFF. In DNA, the CDR3 is TGCGCCAGCAGCCAAGACGGGACTAGCGGGTCTTCCTACAATGAGCAGTTCTTC.

This chain links TRBV5-1 with TRBJ2-7; the match to TRBD1 covers 10 bases. In germline, CDR1 is SGHRS, CDR2 YFSETQ. The CDR3 has 15 residues. After removal of 1 base from V and 7 bases from J, the junction contained 8 bases not matched to a gene. CDR3 DNA: TGCGCCAGCAGCTTGCGGGGACAGGGGTCGTGGGAGCAGTACTTC. This sequence encodes CASSLRGQGSWEQYF.

This chain links TRBV2 with TRBJ2-5; D gene unclear. Germline lookup yields CDR1 SNHLY and CDR2 FYNNEI. V was pared by 1 base and J by 4 bases, with 7 bases between. The CDR3 length is 13 residues. The CDR3 reads CASSEGGGETQYF. In DNA, the CDR3 is TGTGCCAGCAGTGAAGGAGGCGGAGAGACCCAGTACTTC.

The chain has TRBV19 and TRBJ1-5; D call uncertain. The germline gives CDR1 LNHDA, CDR2 SQIVND (reference sequence). Trimming cost V 5 bases and J 6 bases, with 14 bases left between them. This CDR3 region has 14 residues. The DNA of the CDR3 is TGTGCCAGTAGTGTGGGCGGACTGGGTCAGCCCCAGCATTTT. Its protein product is CASSVGGLGQPQHF.

This clone has only one observation. The chain carries TRBV27 and TRBJ2-2; tentative D call: TRBD1 (6 bases). The V end lost 3 bases, the J end lost 6 bases, and 23 bases lay between the germline ends. The CDR3 length is 18 residues. Germline-derived CDR1 and CDR2 are MNHEY and SMNVEV (reference sequence). This chain's CDR3 is CASSFSPRQANFSGELFF. As DNA, the CDR3 is TGTGCCAGCAGTTTTTCCCCCCGACAGGCTAATTTCTCCGGGGAGCTGTTTTTT.

This chain links TRBV27 with TRBJ1-2, with D hard to call. The CDR3 is 15 amino acids. CDR1 and CDR2 from the germline V gene are MNHEY and SMNVEV (reference sequence). Trimming removed 4 bases from V and 4 bases from J, with 16 bases in between. CDR3 DNA: TGTGCCAGCAGTTCCAACGCCGGGCTAGTCTATGGCTACACCTTC. Translating it yields CASSSNAGLVYGYTF.

In its sample, this clone was seen once. V usage is TRBV19 and J usage is TRBJ2-7; tentatively, D is TRBD2 (6 bases). The CDR3 is 12 amino acids. V was shortened by 6 bases and J by 5 bases, with 11 bases between the two germline ends. Germline lookup yields CDR1 LNHDA and CDR2 SQIVND (reference sequence). This CDR3 reads CASSGEVDEQYF. The CDR3 DNA is TGTGCCAGTAGCGGGGAGGTGGACGAGCAGTACTTC.

This clone occurred once. The CDR3 coding sequence is TGTGCCAGCAGCTTAAAGCCCGGGACAGGGGAAACCTACGAGCAGTACTTC. This translates into CASSLKPGTGETYEQYF. V usage is TRBV7-9 and J usage is TRBJ2-7, with 10 bases aligning to TRBD1. Trimming took 2 bases from V and 2 from J; bases not matched to a gene: 9. The CDR3 extends over 17 amino acids. Germline V gene data show CDR1 as SEHNR and CDR2 as FQNEAQ (reference sequence).

Comments on this clone: Other nucleotide sequences in the sample specify the same CDR3. This chain connects TRBV7-9 to TRBJ2-7; 7 nucleotides agree with TRBD1. The V gene end was trimmed by 1 base and the J gene end by 1 base; junction bases not matched to a gene: 1. Germline V gene data show CDR1 as SEHNR and CDR2 as FQNEAQ (reference sequence). This CDR3 region has 14 residues. CDR3 sequence (DNA): TGTGCCAGCAGCTTAGTGGACAGGTCCTACGAGCAGTACTTC. Protein: CASSLVDRSYEQYF. Full variable domain (remainder filled in from reference TRBV7-9 and TRBJ2-7): DTGVSQNPRHKITKRGQNVTFRCDPISEHNRLYWYRQTLGQGPEFLTYFQNEAQLEKSRLLSDRFSAERPKGSFSTLEIQRTEQGDSAMYLCASSLVDRSYEQYFGPGTRLTVT.

This chain links TRBV11-2 with TRBJ1-2, with D uncertain. From germline, CDR1 is SGHAT and CDR2 FQNNGV. The CDR3 totals 10 residues. V lost 6 bases and J lost 6, with 5 bases in between. CDR3 protein: CASSANGYTF. CDR3 DNA sequence: TGTGCCAGCAGTGCTAATGGCTACACCTTC.

The chain employs TRBV15 and TRBJ1-5; D is undetermined. Germline values: CDR1 LNHNV, CDR2 YYDKDF (reference sequence). This CDR3 comprises 16 residues. The germline V and J ends were trimmed by 0 bases and 11 bases, with 20 bases remaining between them. The CDR3 reads CATSREAGLFEWAQHF. The CDR3 region has the DNA TGTGCCACCAGCAGAGAAGCCGGACTATTCGAATGGGCCCAGCATTTT.

The V gene is TRBV28, the J gene TRBJ2-7; D tentatively fits TRBD1 or TRBD2 (6 bases each). Germline assignment: CDR1 MDHEN and CDR2 SYDVKM. The CDR3 is made up of 17 amino acids. Between the trimmed V and J ends, which lost 2 bases and 3 bases, there was a span of 20 bases. The CDR3 loop reads CASSLRGFGGEVYEQYF. The CDR3 DNA is TGTGCCAGCAGTTTAAGGGGGTTCGGGGGTGAGGTCTACGAGCAGTACTTC. The variable domain in full, with the rest retrieved from reference TRBV28 and TRBJ2-7, is DVKVTQSSRYLVKRTGEKVFLECVQDMDHENMFWYRQDPGLGLRLIYFSYDVKMKEKGDIPEGYSVSREKKERFSLILESASTNQTSMYLCASSLRGFGGEVYEQYFGPGTRLTVT.

V is TRBV4-1 and J is TRBJ1-2, with D unclear. V lost 4 bases, J lost 0 bases, and 9 bases lay in between. The CDR3 loop spans 14 amino acids. Germline V gene sequence: CDR1 MGHRA, CDR2 YSYEKL. The CDR3 reads CASSLRTANYGYTF. The CDR3 region has the DNA TGCGCCAGCAGCCTAAGGACCGCTAACTATGGCTACACCTTC.

This clone occurred once. The chain carries TRBV7-9 and TRBJ2-7; perhaps TRBD1 as D (6 bases). The CDR3 spans 14 residues. The germline CDR1 and CDR2 sequences are SEHNR and FQNEAQ (reference sequence). Deletions cut 1 base from V and 6 bases from J, with 13 bases between. CDR3 protein: CASSLVVQGGEQYF. In DNA, the CDR3 is TGTGCCAGCAGCTTAGTCGTACAGGGCGGCGAGCAGTACTTC.

J is TRBJ2-7 and V is TRBV27; 8 bases agree with TRBD2. Germline CDR1 reads MNHEY; CDR2 reads SMNVEV (reference sequence). J was trimmed by 5 bases and V by 3 bases; bases with no gene match: 12. This CDR3 has 16 amino acids. CDR3 region: CASSLAMIAGWHEQYF. The CDR3 region has the DNA TGTGCCAGCAGTTTGGCCATGATAGCGGGGTGGCACGAGCAGTACTTC.

This rearrangement joins TRBV2 to TRBJ2-7, with D perhaps TRBD1 (5 bases). Germline V gene lookup returns CDR1 SNHLY and CDR2 FYNNEI. The ends were cut back, 4 bases at V and 4 bases at J, with 8 bases in the middle. This CDR3 has 12 residues. DNA of the CDR3: TGTGCCAGCAGTGGGGGCCAATACGAGCAGTACTTC. It specifies CASSGGQYEQYF.